The rows below give T cell receptor beta chains drawn from one sample of a study of human T cells and chemical hapten exposure. In TCRdb, the RACE reads were re-called with MiXCR into one record per CDR3 protein. Of 130,000 or so distinct CDR3 sequences listed, 11% are singletons. The specimen comprised whole blood, sampled in connection with sensitization to the hapten diphenylcyclopropenone (DPC). Source of these receptors: a woman aged 45-65 years with alopecia areata. Some clones in this sample may be carry-over from other donors' samples. The CDR3 runs from the conserved cysteine through the conserved F or W.

j_gene	v_gene	CDR3aa
TRBJ2-2	TRBV4-1	CASSQERSGELFF
TRBJ1-2	TRBV7-2	CASSSGTTPRYGYTF
TRBJ2-7	TRBV7-2	CASSLAGGFTYEQYF
TRBJ2-7	TRBV4-3	CASSQVGSYEQYF
TRBJ2-5	TRBV2	CASSDPSETQYF
TRBJ2-1	TRBV13	CASSPRLTPPANEQFF
TRBJ1-2	TRBV3-1	CASSQESNRRIQAGSYTF
TRBJ2-3	TRBV7-2	CASSPGPGATDTQYF
TRBJ2-7	TRBV29-1	CSADMGGYEQYF
TRBJ1-1	TRBV13	CASSSDLPEAFF
TRBJ1-5	TRBV2	CASSALGRDQPQHF
TRBJ2-1	TRBV20-1	CSARVPAPDSYNEQFF
TRBJ2-1	TRBV10-2	CASRIGSSYNEQFF
TRBJ1-1	TRBV5-5	CASSPTASNTEAFF
TRBJ1-1	TRBV29-1	CSVEDPAGVNTEAFF
TRBJ1-1	TRBV29-1	CSVLSSSTEAFF
TRBJ1-1	TRBV3-1	CASSQDALRVSTEAFF
TRBJ2-7	TRBV29-1	CSVGDSSYEQYF
TRBJ2-7	TRBV9	CASSVATGPYEQYF
TRBJ1-1	TRBV20-1	CSAREGSTTFF
TRBJ2-7	TRBV12-3/TRBV12-4	CASRREAGGSYEQYF
TRBJ1-3	TRBV20-1	CSARDLDSASGNTIYF